This TCR beta chain was profiled in a study of blood T cell repertoires in COVID-19. Study as a whole: The United States, Italy and Spain were the sources of the acute and convalescent COVID-19 samples. PBMCs, B-cell-depleted T cells, or T cells were the source of the cDNA or gDNA that made up the material.

V lost 3 bases, J lost 0 bases, and 15 bases lay in between. The CDR3 is 17 amino acids. CDR1 is SNHLY and CDR2 is FYNNEI in the germline V gene. This table comes from immunoSEQ multiplex PCR, and its TCRdb copy is limited to in-frame clones, with some not included. The sample yields roughly 140,000 clones, approximately 85% seen once. The receptor comes from a man aged 45-60 years with acute or convalescent COVID-19. The sample consisted of peripheral blood. The chain recombines TRBV2 with TRBJ1-3; a weak D match, TRBD1 (5 bases). The CDR3 bases are TGTGCCAGCAGTGAGCGGGGGGTAACCAACTCTGGAAACACCATATATTTT. As protein: CASSERGVTNSGNTIYF. The full variable domain, rest sourced from reference TRBV2 and TRBJ1-3, is EPEVTQTPSHQVTQMGQEVILRCVPISNHLYFYWYRQILGQKVEFLVSFYNNEISEKSEIFDDQFSVERPDGSNFTLKIRSTKLEDSAMYFCASSERGVTNSGNTIYFGEGSWLTVV.